This T cell receptor (beta chain) emerged from a study of T cell responses to AZD1222 COVID-19 vaccine. Study-wide context: Combined were second doses at about 4 or about 12 weeks. Notes on the study in general: Spike-specific TCR breadth and depth rose after two AZD1222 doses. Clonal diversity was possibly underestimated; the donors were predominantly white British and more often female. Repertoire sampling was restricted to post-peak T cell response timepoints.

Points on this clone: The antigen remains unidentified.

Profiled with immunoSEQ multiplex PCR; TCRdb holds only in-frame clones, not every one. Found here are tens of thousands of clones, around 80% of them singletons; the top ten hold around 18%. Sequencing was performed on peripheral blood, taken on day 0 of AZD1222 vaccination. This clonotype was sampled from an adult in good health.

In DNA, the CDR3 is TGTGCCAGCAGCTTGGGGAGTGGCACAGATACGCAGTATTTT. This sequence encodes CASSLGSGTDTQYF. This chain connects TRBV7-9 to TRBJ2-3; tentatively, D is TRBD2 (5 bases). CDR3 size: 14 residues. V lost 3 bases and J 1 base, leaving 8 bases between the germline ends. The V gene's germline CDR1 is SEHNR and CDR2 FQNEAQ (reference sequence).